The 30 T cell receptor beta chains given below trace back to one sample, sequenced in a study of blood T cell repertoires in COVID-19. Here immunoSEQ multiplex PCR was the method, and the copy in TCRdb shows in-frame clones only, minus some. Altogether some 170,000 clones are present, roughly 82% being singletons, with the ten largest covering roughly 9.1%. The sample taken for sequencing was peripheral blood. All receptors derive from a woman in her 70s with acute or convalescent COVID-19.

The chain links TRBV5-8 to TRBJ1-5; D ambiguous. Germline V gene data show CDR1 as SGHTS and CDR2 as YDEGEE. The V and J ends lost 1 base and 6 bases respectively, with 14 bases between them. The CDR3 is 15 residues long. The CDR3 protein is CASSLLRITIQPQHF. The CDR3 DNA sequence: TGTGCCAGCAGCTTGCTAAGAATTACTATTCAGCCCCAGCATTTT.

The gene calls are TRBV15 and TRBJ1-5; D may be TRBD1 (5 bases). There are 18 residues in the CDR3. Germline CDR1 LNHNV, CDR2 YYDKDF (reference sequence). V shed 8 bases and J shed 2 bases, with 25 bases lying between them. CDR3 sequence: CATELTTFQGIGNQPQHF. The CDR3 region has the DNA TGTGCCACCGAGCTCACGACCTTTCAGGGAATCGGCAATCAGCCCCAGCATTTT. Full variable domain (outside the CDR3, taken from reference TRBV15 and TRBJ1-5): DAMVIQNPRYQVTQFGKPVTLSCSQTLNHNVMYWYQQKSSQAPKLLFHYYDKDFNNEADTPDNFQSRRPNTSFCFLDIRSPGLGDTAMYLCATELTTFQGIGNQPQHFGDGTRLSIL.

The V and J genes are TRBV2 and TRBJ2-2; 11 bases are shared with TRBD2. The CDR3 is 15 residues long. Germline assignment: CDR1 SNHLY and CDR2 FYNNEI. The ends lost 8 bases at V and 6 bases at J; junction bases unmatched: 8. CDR3: CASGRLAGSPGELFF. CDR3 nucleotide sequence: TGTGCCAGCGGCCGACTAGCGGGAAGTCCCGGGGAGCTGTTTTTT.

Here the CDR3 reads CASSVRGDSGANVLTF. CDR3 DNA sequence: TGTGCCAGCAGCGTGCGGGGCGACTCTGGGGCCAACGTCCTGACTTTC. The rearrangement links TRBV9 to TRBJ2-6, with TRBD2 as a possible D gene (6 bases). The CDR3 spans 16 residues. The V and J ends lost 2 bases and 0 bases respectively, with 9 bases between them. Germline V gene sequence: CDR1 SGDLS, CDR2 YYNGEE.

The chain has TRBV30 and TRBJ1-2; maybe TRBD1 (5 bases). The germline gives CDR1 GTSNPN, CDR2 SVGIG (reference sequence). Trimming removed 7 bases from V and 7 bases from J, with 13 bases in between. This CDR3 contains 11 residues. CDR3 protein: CALIRGVGYTF. Here the CDR3 DNA reads TGTGCCTTAATACGGGGGGTTGGCTACACCTTC.

The chain uses TRBV11-3 and TRBJ2-3; possibly TRBD2 for D (5 bases). The germline V gene encodes CDR1 SGHNT and CDR2 YENEEA. The CDR3 has 15 residues. V lost 1 base and J lost 1, with 9 bases in between. The CDR3 sequence is CASSLGGVRTDTQYF. For the CDR3, the DNA is TGTGCCAGCAGCTTAGGGGGAGTACGCACAGATACGCAGTATTTT.

The chain combines TRBV28 with TRBJ1-5, with unresolved D. Germline-derived CDR1 and CDR2 are MDHEN and SYDVKM. V lost 4 bases and J lost 9, with 13 bases in between. The CDR3 extends over 13 amino acids. CDR3 sequence (DNA): TGTGCCAGCAGTTCCCTCTCGACTTGGCCCCAGCATTTT. Protein product: CASSSLSTWPQHF.

This clone was seen only a few times. This chain connects TRBV19 to TRBJ1-2, with a possible D match to TRBD1 (5 bases). CDR1 is LNHDA, CDR2 SQIVND, per germline (reference sequence). The CDR3 sequence is 13 residues long. Trimming pared 9 bases from V and 0 bases from J, leaving 11 bases between. CDR3 protein: CARETETNYGYTF. CDR3 bases: TGTGCCAGGGAGACAGAAACTAACTATGGCTACACCTTC.

The rearrangement links TRBV6-1 to TRBJ1-1; TRBD1 might be the D (6 bases). Trimming removed 2 bases from V and 8 bases from J, with 12 bases in between. There are 13 residues in the CDR3. From germline, CDR1 is MNHNS and CDR2 SASEGT. The CDR3 DNA follows: TGTGCCAGCAGTGAATTAGGACAGCTCGAAGCTTTCTTT. Amino acids: CASSELGQLEAFF.

This clone was counted once. The chain employs TRBV27 and TRBJ1-2, with a weak D call TRBD1 (5 bases). Germline CDR1 and CDR2: MNHEY and SMNVEV (reference sequence). V was trimmed by 6 bases and J by 3 bases, leaving 14 bases between them. The CDR3 is made up of 14 amino acids. The CDR3 bases are TGTGCCAGCAGGGCCAATGGGGCCCACTATGGCTACACCTTC. It specifies CASRANGAHYGYTF.

This chain uses TRBV3-1 (or the pseudogene TRBV3-2) with TRBJ2-7; 9 bases match TRBD1. Losses at the gene ends were 2 bases for V and 5 bases for J; bases not matched to a gene: 7. The length of the CDR3 is 15 residues. Germline V gives CDR1 LGHDT, CDR2 YNNKEL (reference sequence). The CDR3 nucleotides read TGTGCCAGCAGCCAACTGCAACAGGGGGCTGACGAGCAGTACTTC. This gives the protein CASSQLQQGADEQYF.

The V gene is TRBV19, the J gene TRBJ2-7; the D gene is possibly TRBD1 (6 bases). This CDR3 is built from 13 residues. The V end lost 3 bases, the J end lost 6 bases, and 12 bases lay between the germline ends. CDR1 is LNHDA and CDR2 is SQIVND in the germline V gene (reference sequence). As DNA, the CDR3 is TGTGCCAGTAGTATTAACAGGGCAGGCGAGCAGTACTTC. This encodes CASSINRAGEQYF.

This sequence joins TRBV5-5 and TRBJ1-2, with D tentatively TRBD1 (5 bases). The length of the CDR3 is 14 residues. CDR1 and CDR2 from the germline V gene are SGHKS and YYEKEE (reference sequence). Between the trimmed V and J ends, which lost 0 bases and 6 bases, there was a span of 12 bases. This CDR3 is CASSLGEGEDGYTF. Written as DNA, the CDR3 is TGTGCCAGCAGCTTGGGGGAAGGGGAGGATGGCTACACCTTC.

The chain carries TRBV4-3 and TRBJ2-1, with 8 bases lining up with TRBD2. Germline trimming cut 2 bases from V and 2 bases from J; bases unmatched to any gene: 17. Germline assignment: CDR1 LGHNA and CDR2 YSLEER. The CDR3 is made up of 20 amino acids. The CDR3 here is CASSQNLGAGVSHTYNEQFF. DNA for the CDR3: TGCGCCAGCAGCCAAAATCTGGGAGCGGGAGTGTCTCACACCTACAATGAGCAGTTCTTC.

The CDR3 bases are TGTGCCAGCAGTACGGGTTACAATTCACCCCTCCACTTT. Its translation: CASSTGYNSPLHF. This chain joins TRBV2 and TRBJ1-6; D is undetermined. CDR1 and CDR2 from the germline V gene are SNHLY and FYNNEI. With 5 bases removed from V and 7 bases from J, the gap between germline ends came to 9 bases. The CDR3 totals 13 residues.

The chain combines TRBV7-3 with TRBJ2-3; the D gene is possibly TRBD1 (6 bases). The V gene lost 5 bases and the J gene lost 5 bases, with 14 bases spanning the gap. This CDR3 comprises 14 residues. Germline V lookup: CDR1 SGHTA, CDR2 FQGTGA. Here the CDR3 reads CASSPQTGRDTQYF. The CDR3 DNA is TGTGCCAGCAGCCCCCAGACAGGACGAGATACGCAGTATTTT.

This chain joins TRBV9 and TRBJ1-1; D remains unclear. V shed 0 bases and J shed 11 bases, with 23 bases lying between them. This CDR3 comprises 16 residues. The germline gives CDR1 SGDLS, CDR2 YYNGEE. CDR3 bases: TGTGCCAGCAGCGTAGACGACCGGCCGGGGTGGTTTGAGGCTTTCTTT. This sequence encodes CASSVDDRPGWFEAFF.

The chain is built from TRBV27 and TRBJ1-1, with TRBD1 as a possible D gene (6 bases). The CDR3 contains 13 residues. V shed 6 bases and J shed 1 base, with 9 bases lying between them. Germline values: CDR1 MNHEY, CDR2 SMNVEV (reference sequence). The CDR3, as DNA: TGTGCCAGCAGGAGGGACACGAACACTGAAGCTTTCTTT. This encodes CASRRDTNTEAFF.

The V and J genes are TRBV7-2 and TRBJ2-2, with unresolved D. The length of the CDR3 is 15 residues. The ends were cut back, 6 bases at V and 0 bases at J, with 11 bases in the middle. Germline CDR1 is SGHTA and CDR2 is FQGNSA. CDR3: CASSLQPANTGELFF. In DNA, the CDR3 is TGTGCCAGCAGTCTACAGCCCGCGAACACCGGGGAGCTGTTTTTT.

This clone was counted many times. The genes are TRBV18 and TRBJ1-5; possible D gene TRBD1, 6 bases. The CDR3 has 13 residues. V lost 3 bases to trimming and J lost 4 bases, with 7 bases between them. Germline values: CDR1 KGHSH, CDR2 LQKENI. This chain's CDR3 is CASSPGQNQPQHF. The CDR3, as DNA: TGTGCCAGCTCACCGGGACAAAATCAGCCCCAGCATTTT.

This clone was recorded at least ten times. CDR3 sequence: CASSRTSGPSGANVLTF. Here the CDR3 DNA reads TGTGCCAGTAGCCGGACTAGCGGCCCCTCTGGGGCCAACGTCCTGACTTTC. The rearrangement uses TRBV19 and TRBJ2-6; 10 positions match TRBD2. Per germline, CDR1 LNHDA and CDR2 SQIVND (reference sequence). The CDR3 is 17 residues long. Germline trimming cut 6 bases from V and 0 bases from J; bases unmatched to any gene: 5.

The gene calls are TRBV4-1 and TRBJ1-5, with 9 bases fitting TRBD1. In germline, CDR1 is MGHRA, CDR2 YSYEKL. Trimming at V came to 3 bases and at J to 6 bases, leaving 6 bases not matched to a gene. The CDR3 spans 15 residues. The CDR3 DNA reads TGCGCCAGCAGCCAGAGGACAGGGGATGGTCAGCCCCAGCATTTT. Translation: CASSQRTGDGQPQHF.

V and J are TRBV7-2 and TRBJ1-3; a weak D match, TRBD1 (5 bases). The V end was cut by 1 base, the J end by 3 bases, with 7 bases between. This CDR3 contains 14 residues. Germline lookup yields CDR1 SGHTA and CDR2 FQGNSA. CDR3 in DNA: TGTGCCAGCAGCTTAGTCAGGGATGGAAACACCATATATTTT. This sequence encodes CASSLVRDGNTIYF.

The CDR3 DNA reads as TGTGCCAGCAGTGGGACGGCGGGAAAACTGTTTTTT. Amino acids: CASSGTAGKLFF. This chain joins TRBV2 and TRBJ1-4; D gene uncertain. Deletions cut 4 bases from V and 10 bases from J, with 10 bases between. Germline CDR1 SNHLY, CDR2 FYNNEI. The CDR3 is 12 amino acids. Filled out from reference TRBV2 and TRBJ1-4, the complete variable domain reads EPEVTQTPSHQVTQMGQEVILRCVPISNHLYFYWYRQILGQKVEFLVSFYNNEISEKSEIFDDQFSVERPDGSNFTLKIRSTKLEDSAMYFCASSGTAGKLFFGSGTQLSVL.

J is TRBJ1-4 and V is TRBV28; 7 positions agree with TRBD1. V was clipped by 1 base and J by 7 bases; unmatched bases: 9. Germline lookup yields CDR1 MDHEN and CDR2 SYDVKM. The CDR3 runs 16 residues. The CDR3 nucleotides read TGTGCCAGCAGTTTATCCCCAGGACAGGTATCTGAAAAACTGTTTTTT. This encodes CASSLSPGQVSEKLFF.

This clone showed up many times. This chain uses TRBV6-5 with TRBJ2-7; TRBD2 matches 11 bases. The CDR3 contains 13 residues. CDR1 and CDR2 from the germline V gene are MNHEY and SVGAGI. Trimming cost V 7 bases and J 4 bases; bases outside gene matches: 3. CDR3 DNA: TGTGCCAGCACCACTAGCGGGAGATACGAGCAGTACTTC. It specifies CASTTSGRYEQYF.

The V call is TRBV5-1, the J call TRBJ2-1; D may be TRBD2 (6 bases). Trimming took 0 bases from V and 3 from J, leaving 13 bases between them. The CDR3 contains 16 residues. Germline lookup yields CDR1 SGHRS and CDR2 YFSETQ. The CDR3 coding sequence is TGCGCCAGCAGCTTGGCGGCGGGACGCCTCTACAATGAGCAGTTCTTC. Its protein product is CASSLAAGRLYNEQFF.

This chain links TRBV19 with TRBJ1-1; D not resolved. V lost 6 bases, J lost 3 bases, and 11 bases lay in between. Germline V gives CDR1 LNHDA, CDR2 SQIVND (reference sequence). This CDR3 contains 13 residues. The CDR3 sequence: CASRVAKDTEAFF. The CDR3 DNA reads TGTGCCAGTAGGGTAGCAAAGGACACTGAAGCTTTCTTT.

V is TRBV10-1 and J is TRBJ2-1, with D unresolved. The CDR3 is 15 residues long. The V gene lost 4 bases and the J gene lost 0 bases, with 10 bases spanning the gap. Germline loops: CDR1 WNHNN, CDR2 SYGVQD (reference sequence). The CDR3 is CASSGGLSSYNEQFF. CDR3 coding DNA: TGCGCCAGCAGTGGAGGCTTAAGCTCCTACAATGAGCAGTTCTTC.

The chain combines TRBV4-1 with TRBJ1-5; D is perhaps TRBD1 (6 bases). Germline CDR1 and CDR2: MGHRA and YSYEKL. This CDR3 is built from 17 residues. Deletions cut 3 bases from V and 1 base from J, with 16 bases between. The CDR3 DNA sequence: TGCGCCAGCAGCCAGTCGCCAGGGGTCTCGAGCAATCAGCCCCAGCATTTT. Amino acid sequence: CASSQSPGVSSNQPQHF.